This TCR beta chain was sequenced for a study of blood T cell repertoires in COVID-19. Looking at the study overall: Material from acute and convalescent COVID-19 was sourced from the United States, Italy and Spain.

V was clipped by 5 bases and J by 0 bases, with 15 bases between them. Looked up from germline, CDR1 is SGHRS and CDR2 is YFSETQ. The CDR3 consists of 15 residues. Adults between about 18 and 89 years of age took part from 20 to 25 US areas. Original methodology: Reference gene primers were amplified, and this amplification served to estimate nucleated cell counts. The table came from immunoSEQ multiplex PCR; TCRdb's copy has only in-frame clones and leaves some out. V and J calls and clone size come straight from that table; D and trimming were deduced from the DNA. The sample shows about 320,000 clones, 75% to 90% of them seen only once.

Sample: PBMCs or T cells enriched from blood (not recorded which). This receptor was obtained from a woman aged 25 to 39 who had been exposed to COVID-19. The chain links TRBV5-1 to TRBJ2-7; the D gene is possibly TRBD1 (6 bases). CDR3 residues: CASRYGDTSSYEQYF. The DNA for the CDR3 is TGCGCCAGCAGATACGGGGACACTAGCTCCTACGAGCAGTACTTC. The full variable domain, in which reference TRBV5-1 and TRBJ2-7 provide the parts outside the CDR3, is KAGVTQTPRYLIKTRGQQVTLSCSPISGHRSVSWYQQTPGQGLQFLFEYFSETQRNKGNFPGRFSGRQFSNSRSEMNVSTLELGDSALYLCASRYGDTSSYEQYFGPGTRLTVT.